The rows below give T cell receptor beta chains drawn from one sample of a study of blood T cell repertoires in COVID-19. Clones were sequenced by immunoSEQ multiplex PCR, and TCRdb holds only the in-frame ones, with some missing. The data hold 70,000 to 85,000 clones, with approximately 80% observed a single time. The sample was peripheral blood. The receptors were gathered from an elderly man with acute or convalescent COVID-19. Each CDR3 is given with its conserved first and last residue. Fields, in order: clone size, V gene, J gene, D gene, CDR3 protein, CDR3 DNA. The D gene is left open where the match is weak. Size is omitted from some rows. Given values are once, few, many or a class for expanded clones.

abundance: -
v_gene: TRBV19
j_gene: TRBJ1-5
d_gene: -
CDR3aa: CASSPGTSNQPQHF
CDR3nt: TGTGCCAGTAGTCCAGGGACAAGCAATCAGCCCCAGCATTTT

abundance: -
v_gene: TRBV19
j_gene: TRBJ2-7
d_gene: TRBD1
CDR3aa: CASSIVSGTDLYEQYF
CDR3nt: TGTGCCAGTAGTATAGTCTCCGGGACAGACCTTTACGAGCAGTACTTC

abundance: -
v_gene: TRBV19
j_gene: TRBJ1-1
d_gene: -
CDR3aa: CASSSQVRTEAFF
CDR3nt: TGTGCCAGTAGTTCCCAGGTACGGACTGAAGCTTTCTTT

abundance: -
v_gene: TRBV5-1
j_gene: TRBJ1-2
d_gene: TRBD1
CDR3aa: CASSLEGADYGYTF
CDR3nt: TGCGCCAGCAGCTTGGAGGGGGCTGACTATGGCTACACCTTC

abundance: -
v_gene: TRBV19
j_gene: TRBJ1-3
d_gene: -
CDR3aa: CASSSSTTGNTIYF
CDR3nt: TGTGCCAGTAGTTCCTCGACTACGGGAAACACCATATATTTT

abundance: -
v_gene: TRBV6-5
j_gene: TRBJ1-5
d_gene: -
CDR3aa: CASREGRGAQPQHF
CDR3nt: TGTGCCAGCAGGGAGGGGAGGGGTGCTCAGCCCCAGCATTTT

abundance: -
v_gene: TRBV7-3
j_gene: TRBJ2-1
d_gene: TRBD1
CDR3aa: CASSLTMTGSRFF
CDR3nt: TGTGCCAGCAGCTTAACTATGACAGGGTCGCGATTCTTC

abundance: -
v_gene: TRBV5-1
j_gene: TRBJ1-1
d_gene: -
CDR3aa: CASSLMGQQVTTTEAFF
CDR3nt: TGCGCCAGCAGCTTAATGGGACAACAAGTAACGACCACTGAAGCTTTCTTT

abundance: once
v_gene: TRBV5-1
j_gene: TRBJ2-1
d_gene: TRBD1
CDR3aa: CASRTGEFNEQFF
CDR3nt: TGCGCCAGCAGAACAGGGGAATTTAATGAGCAGTTCTTC

abundance: -
v_gene: TRBV18
j_gene: TRBJ1-1
d_gene: TRBD1
CDR3aa: CASSPTTGEAFF
CDR3nt: TGTGCCAGCTCACCCACGACAGGGGAAGCTTTCTTT

abundance: few
v_gene: TRBV9
j_gene: TRBJ2-3
d_gene: TRBD2
CDR3aa: CASSARLAGGTDTQYF
CDR3nt: TGTGCCAGCAGCGCCAGACTAGCGGGGGGCACAGATACGCAGTATTTT

abundance: few
v_gene: TRBV11-2
j_gene: TRBJ1-3
d_gene: -
CDR3aa: CASSPGTNPGYF
CDR3nt: TGTGCCAGCAGCCCAGGGACAAACCCTGGGTATTTT

abundance: few
v_gene: TRBV21-1
j_gene: TRBJ1-5
d_gene: -
CDR3aa: CASSKGPGQNQPQHF
CDR3nt: TGTGCCAGCAGCAAAGGGCCAGGACAAAATCAGCCCCAGCATTTT

abundance: -
v_gene: TRBV29-1
j_gene: TRBJ1-1
d_gene: TRBD1
CDR3aa: CSVGGDRMNTEAFF
CDR3nt: TGCAGCGTTGGGGGGGACAGAATGAACACTGAAGCTTTCTTT

abundance: -
v_gene: TRBV4-1
j_gene: TRBJ2-2
d_gene: TRBD1
CDR3aa: CASSARDSPNTGELFF
CDR3nt: TGCGCCAGCAGCGCCCGGGACAGCCCGAACACCGGGGAGCTGTTTTTT

abundance: -
v_gene: TRBV7-3
j_gene: TRBJ1-1
d_gene: TRBD1
CDR3aa: CASSPGGARNTEAFF
CDR3nt: TGTGCCAGCAGCCCAGGGGGCGCGCGGAACACTGAAGCTTTCTTT

abundance: -
v_gene: TRBV12-5
j_gene: TRBJ2-3
d_gene: TRBD2
CDR3aa: CASGLGLAGSTDTQYF
CDR3nt: TGTGCTAGTGGTCTCGGACTAGCGGGGAGCACAGATACGCAGTATTTT

abundance: -
v_gene: TRBV3-1/TRBV3-2
j_gene: TRBJ1-4
d_gene: -
CDR3aa: CASSHQHTRGVNEKLFF
CDR3nt: TGTGCCAGCAGCCACCAACACACCAGGGGAGTTAATGAAAAACTGTTTTTT

abundance: -
v_gene: TRBV5-8
j_gene: TRBJ2-5
d_gene: TRBD1
CDR3aa: CASSLGGTGGETQYF
CDR3nt: TGTGCCAGCAGCTTGGGCGGGACAGGAGGAGAGACCCAGTACTTC

abundance: -
v_gene: TRBV7-8
j_gene: TRBJ1-5
d_gene: -
CDR3aa: CASSLVRGNGMDQPQHF
CDR3nt: TGTGCCAGCAGCTTAGTAAGGGGGAACGGTATGGATCAGCCCCAGCATTTT

abundance: -
v_gene: TRBV5-4
j_gene: TRBJ2-5
d_gene: -
CDR3aa: CASSSPDILQETQYF
CDR3nt: TGTGCCAGCAGCTCCCCGGACATACTCCAAGAGACCCAGTACTTC

abundance: -
v_gene: TRBV7-3
j_gene: TRBJ1-1
d_gene: TRBD1
CDR3aa: CASSSTGGSTEAFF
CDR3nt: TGTGCCAGCAGCTCTACAGGGGGGAGCACTGAAGCTTTCTTT

abundance: few
v_gene: TRBV7-3
j_gene: TRBJ2-7
d_gene: TRBD1
CDR3aa: CASSPTGTGGEQYF
CDR3nt: TGTGCCAGCAGCCCTACCGGGACAGGGGGAGAGCAGTACTTC

abundance: -
v_gene: TRBV11-2
j_gene: TRBJ1-1
d_gene: TRBD1
CDR3aa: CASSEDRGEAFF
CDR3nt: TGTGCCAGCAGCGAAGACAGGGGGGAAGCTTTCTTT

abundance: -
v_gene: TRBV5-1
j_gene: TRBJ1-1
d_gene: -
CDR3aa: CASSLLGVGQLGTEAFF
CDR3nt: TGCGCCAGCAGCTTACTTGGTGTAGGACAGCTAGGCACTGAAGCTTTCTTT

abundance: -
v_gene: TRBV20-1
j_gene: TRBJ2-3
d_gene: -
CDR3aa: CSAGTDTQYF
CDR3nt: TGCAGTGCCGGCACAGATACGCAGTATTTT

abundance: -
v_gene: TRBV5-4
j_gene: TRBJ1-1
d_gene: -
CDR3aa: CASGPQGGDTEAFF
CDR3nt: TGTGCCAGCGGCCCGCAGGGAGGAGACACTGAAGCTTTCTTT

abundance: -
v_gene: TRBV5-1
j_gene: TRBJ2-3
d_gene: -
CDR3aa: CASSLLGTDTQYF
CDR3nt: TGCGCCAGCAGCTTGCTTGGCACAGATACGCAGTATTTT

abundance: -
v_gene: TRBV19
j_gene: TRBJ1-5
d_gene: -
CDR3aa: CASSVTRTQQGHELRF
CDR3nt: TGTGCCAGTAGTGTAACTCGAACTCAACAGGGCCACGAATTACGTTTT

abundance: -
v_gene: TRBV5-1
j_gene: TRBJ1-2
d_gene: TRBD1
CDR3aa: CASSEGQGSYGYTF
CDR3nt: TGCGCCAGCAGCGAGGGACAGGGTAGCTATGGCTACACCTTC

abundance: once
v_gene: TRBV7-9
j_gene: TRBJ1-1
d_gene: -
CDR3aa: CASSLRTVFEGEAFF
CDR3nt: TGTGCCAGCAGCTTACGGACAGTTTTTGAGGGTGAAGCTTTCTTT